This T cell receptor (beta chain) was observed in a study of T cells expressing NK-cell markers. This CDR3 contains 15 residues. Germline assignment: CDR1 MNHEY and CDR2 SMNVEV (reference sequence). Each CDR3 protein gets one entry in TCRdb, which reprocessed the 5' RACE reads and gives no DNA. Here the sample table reports some 410,000 distinct CDR3 sequences. The sequenced sample was blood T cells: a sorted CD56 or NKG2C T cell subset, CD4+ or CD8+ T cells, or bulk PBMC T cells (not recorded which). The rearrangement joins TRBV27 to TRBJ2-1; the TCRdb D gene call, TRBD2, has no DNA to confirm it. This clonotype originated in a woman between 18 and 69 years old in good health. CDR3 region: CASSYGLAGDNEQFF.